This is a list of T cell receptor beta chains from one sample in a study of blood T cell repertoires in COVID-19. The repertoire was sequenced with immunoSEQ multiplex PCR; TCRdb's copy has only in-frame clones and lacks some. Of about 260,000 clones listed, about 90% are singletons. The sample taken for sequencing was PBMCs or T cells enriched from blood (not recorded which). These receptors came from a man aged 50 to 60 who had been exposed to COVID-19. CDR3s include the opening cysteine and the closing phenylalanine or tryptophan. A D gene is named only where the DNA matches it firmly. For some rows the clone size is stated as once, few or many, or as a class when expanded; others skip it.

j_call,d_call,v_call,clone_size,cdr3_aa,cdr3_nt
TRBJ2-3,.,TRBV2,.,CASSEFRTRGDTQYF,TGTGCCAGCAGTGAATTCAGGACCCGGGGGGATACGCAGTATTTT
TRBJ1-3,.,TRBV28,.,CASRLPVSGNTIYF,TGTGCCAGCAGGCTCCCGGTTTCTGGAAACACCATATATTTT
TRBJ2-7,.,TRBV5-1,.,CASSLGQGRSYEQYF,TGCGCCAGCAGTCTGGGGCAGGGAAGGAGCTACGAGCAGTACTTC
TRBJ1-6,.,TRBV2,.,CASSERGFEPSPLHF,TGTGCCAGCAGTGAACGGGGGTTCGAGCCTTCACCCCTCCACTTT
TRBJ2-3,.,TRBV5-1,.,CASSPGQGTDTQYF,TGCGCCAGCAGCCCCGGGCAGGGGACAGATACGCAGTATTTT
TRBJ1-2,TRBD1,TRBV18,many,CASSPGTGRANYGYTF,TGTGCCAGCTCACCTGGGACAGGCCGAGCTAACTATGGCTACACCTTC
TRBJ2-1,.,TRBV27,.,CASSLIVHNEQFF,TGTGCCAGCAGTTTAATAGTGCACAATGAGCAGTTCTTC
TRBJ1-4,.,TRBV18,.,CASSPGREKLFF,TGTGCCAGCTCACCAGGGAGAGAAAAACTGTTTTTT
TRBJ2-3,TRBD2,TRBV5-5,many,CASSLEASGSTDTQYF,TGTGCCAGCAGCTTGGAGGCTAGCGGTTCCACAGATACGCAGTATTTT
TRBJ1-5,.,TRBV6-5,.,CASTGSYPNQPQHF,TGTGCCAGCACGGGAAGCTACCCCAATCAGCCCCAGCATTTT
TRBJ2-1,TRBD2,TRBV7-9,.,CASRKPGLASNEQFF,TGTGCCAGCAGGAAACCGGGACTAGCGTCCAATGAGCAGTTCTTC
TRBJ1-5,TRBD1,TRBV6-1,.,CASSEQGAALNQPQHF,TGTGCCAGCAGTGAACAGGGGGCAGCCCTTAATCAGCCCCAGCATTTT
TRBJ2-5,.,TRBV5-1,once,CASRLIEGQETQYF,TGCGCCAGCCGACTTATAGAGGGTCAAGAGACCCAGTACTTC
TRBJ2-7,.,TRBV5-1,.,CASSPVGGYEQYF,TGCGCCAGCAGCCCGGTAGGGGGATACGAGCAGTACTTC
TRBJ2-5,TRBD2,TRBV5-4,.,CASRASRGGYQETQYF,TGTGCCAGCAGGGCCTCCCGGGGGGGGTACCAAGAGACCCAGTACTTC
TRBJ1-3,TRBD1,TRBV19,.,CATRGRDRSGNTIYF,TGTGCCACTCGTGGCCGGGACAGGTCTGGAAACACCATATATTTT